The T cell receptor beta chain described here comes from a study of CD8+CD57+ T cells in acquired aplastic anemia. Study-level background: Sorted CD4+ plus CD8+ cells gave DNA averaging roughly 3 ug. Study-level points and caveats: The study identified roughly 31 CD8+ CDR3 sequences shared by patients and controls.

This CDR3 contains 15 residues. Germline V gives CDR1 SGHRS, CDR2 YFSETQ. The ends lost 4 bases at V and 2 bases at J; junction bases unmatched: 6. Genomic DNA templated the TCR beta VDJ and CDR3 profiling. TCRdb recomputed calls from the reads with MiXCR, one row per CDR3 protein. Altogether more than 250,000 distinct CDR3 sequences are present, around three fifths being singletons, with the ten largest covering 6.5% to 10%. Many counts were recorded for this clonotype. The antigen remains unidentified. The sequence was collected from a human donor with severe aplastic anemia or a healthy control (not recorded which). The rearrangement joins TRBV5-1 to TRBJ2-7, with TRBD2 matching over 10 bases. Source material: sorted CD4+, CD8+, or CD8+CD57+ T cells (not recorded which) from PBMCs. CDR3 protein: CASSRLAGEAYEQYF. The CDR3 DNA reads as TGCGCCAGCAGCAGGCTAGCGGGGGAGGCCTACGAGCAGTACTTC.